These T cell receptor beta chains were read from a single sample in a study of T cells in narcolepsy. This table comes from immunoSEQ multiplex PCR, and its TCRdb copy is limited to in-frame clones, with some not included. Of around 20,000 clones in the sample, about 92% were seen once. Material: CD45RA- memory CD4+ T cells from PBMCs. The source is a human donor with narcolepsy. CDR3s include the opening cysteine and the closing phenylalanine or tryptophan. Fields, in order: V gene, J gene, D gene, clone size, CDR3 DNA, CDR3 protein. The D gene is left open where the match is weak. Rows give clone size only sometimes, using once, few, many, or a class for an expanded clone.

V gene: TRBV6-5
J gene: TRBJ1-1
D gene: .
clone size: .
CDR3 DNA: TGTGCCAGCAGTAGTTTAGGGGTAGCTTTCTTT
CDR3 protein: CASSSLGVAFF

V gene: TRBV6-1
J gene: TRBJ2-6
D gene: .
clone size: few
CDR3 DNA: TGTGCCAGCAGTGGGTGGTCCTCTGGGGCCAACGTCCTGACTTTC
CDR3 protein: CASSGWSSGANVLTF

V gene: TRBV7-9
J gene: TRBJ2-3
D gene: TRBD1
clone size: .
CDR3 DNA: TGTGCCAGCAGCCGAAGGGTACAGGGGGAGGATACGCAGTATTTT
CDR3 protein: CASSRRVQGEDTQYF

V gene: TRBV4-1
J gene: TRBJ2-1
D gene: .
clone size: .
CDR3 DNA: TGCGCCAGCAGCCAATGGGCAGACGAAGGCTCCTACAATGAGCAGTTCTTC
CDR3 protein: CASSQWADEGSYNEQFF

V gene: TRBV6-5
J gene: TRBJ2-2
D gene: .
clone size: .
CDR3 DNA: TGTGCCAGCAGTTACTGGGGCACCGGGGAGCTGTTTTTT
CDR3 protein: CASSYWGTGELFF

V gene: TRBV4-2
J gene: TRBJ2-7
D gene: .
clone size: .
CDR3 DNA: TGTGCCAGCAGCCAAAGGCCGATCTTAAGCTCCTACGAGCAGTACTTC
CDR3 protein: CASSQRPILSSYEQYF

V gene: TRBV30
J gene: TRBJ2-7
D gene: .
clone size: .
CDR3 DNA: TGTGCCTGGAGTGGGGGGCAGGGGGCGCAGGGGGGGTACGAGCAGTACTTC
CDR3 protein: CAWSGGQGAQGGYEQYF

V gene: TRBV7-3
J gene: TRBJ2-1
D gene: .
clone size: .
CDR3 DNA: TGTGCCAGCAGCTTGGGATCCCACAATGAGCAGTTCTTC
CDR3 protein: CASSLGSHNEQFF

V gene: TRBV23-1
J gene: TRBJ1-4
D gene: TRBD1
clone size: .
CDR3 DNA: TGCGCCAGCAGTCAACGGACAGGGGATAATGAAAAACTGTTTTTT
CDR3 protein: CASSQRTGDNEKLFF

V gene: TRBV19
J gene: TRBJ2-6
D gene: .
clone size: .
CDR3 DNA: TGTGCCAGTAGGAAAACCCCAGGCGGATCTGGGGCCAACGTCCTGACTTTC
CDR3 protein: CASRKTPGGSGANVLTF

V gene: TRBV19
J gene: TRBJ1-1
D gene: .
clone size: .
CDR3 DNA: TGTGCCAGTAGTATAGTCAGGGGCGGGCGAACTGAAGCTTTCTTT
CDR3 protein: CASSIVRGGRTEAFF

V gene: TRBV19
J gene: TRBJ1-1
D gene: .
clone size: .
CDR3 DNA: TGTGCCAGTATAAGCAGGGATGAAGCTTTCTTT
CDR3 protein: CASISRDEAFF

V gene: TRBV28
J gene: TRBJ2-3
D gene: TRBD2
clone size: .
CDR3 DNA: TGTGCCAGCGGGACTAGCGGGACAGGGAATACGCAGTATTTT
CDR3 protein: CASGTSGTGNTQYF

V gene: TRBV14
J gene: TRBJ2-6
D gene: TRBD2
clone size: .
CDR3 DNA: TGTGCCAGCAGCCTTTGGGGGGGAAGCTCTGGGGCCAACGTCCTGACTTTC
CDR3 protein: CASSLWGGSSGANVLTF

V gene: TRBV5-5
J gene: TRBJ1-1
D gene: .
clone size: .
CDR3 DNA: TGTGCCAGCACTCCTTCGGACCCCATGAACACTGAAGCTTTCTTT
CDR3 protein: CASTPSDPMNTEAFF

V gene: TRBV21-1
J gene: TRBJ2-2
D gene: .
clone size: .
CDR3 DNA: TGTGCCAGCAGCACCCGGAGAGGACTAGCGGGAGTTCCCGGGGAGCTGTTTTTT
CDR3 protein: CASSTRRGLAGVPGELFF

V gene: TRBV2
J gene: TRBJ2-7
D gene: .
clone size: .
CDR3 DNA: TGTGCCAGCAGTGAAGGTTACGAGCAGTACTTC
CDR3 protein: CASSEGYEQYF

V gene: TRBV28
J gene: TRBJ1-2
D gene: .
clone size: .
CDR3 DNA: TGTGCCAGCAGTTTAGCCCTCTCCCATGGCTACACCTTC
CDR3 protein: CASSLALSHGYTF

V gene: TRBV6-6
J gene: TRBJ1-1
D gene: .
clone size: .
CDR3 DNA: TGTGCCAGCAGTCCGGCGAACACTGAAGCTTTCTTT
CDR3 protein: CASSPANTEAFF

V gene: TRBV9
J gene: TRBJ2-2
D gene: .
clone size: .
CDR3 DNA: TGTGCCAGCAGCGTAGGCAGGGCGAACACCGGGGAGCTGTTTTTT
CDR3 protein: CASSVGRANTGELFF

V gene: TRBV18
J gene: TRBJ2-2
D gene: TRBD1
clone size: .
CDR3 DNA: TGTGCCAGCTCATCGGGACAGGGCACCGGGGAGCTGTTTTTT
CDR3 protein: CASSSGQGTGELFF

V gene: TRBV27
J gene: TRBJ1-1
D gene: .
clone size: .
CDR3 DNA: TGTGCCAGCAGGCCGAGGGTGAACACTGAAGCTTTCTTT
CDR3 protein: CASRPRVNTEAFF

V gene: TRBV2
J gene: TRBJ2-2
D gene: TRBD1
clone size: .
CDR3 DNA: TGTGCCAGCAGTGAGGTCGGGACAGGGGACACCGGGGAGCTGTTTTTT
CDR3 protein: CASSEVGTGDTGELFF

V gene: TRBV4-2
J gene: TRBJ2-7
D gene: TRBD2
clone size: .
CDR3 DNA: TGTGCCAGCAGCCTTTTGGGGGGAGTAGCGGGAGGGGTATACGAGCAGTACTTC
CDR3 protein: CASSLLGGVAGGVYEQYF

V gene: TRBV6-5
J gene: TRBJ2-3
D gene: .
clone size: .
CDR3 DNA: TGTGCCAGCAGTTACTCGATTCTCGGCGCAGATACGCAGTATTTT
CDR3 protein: CASSYSILGADTQYF